The 31 T cell receptor beta chains in this list originate from one sample, sequenced in a study of cytomegalovirus exposure and HLA in healthy donors. PCR involved 60 Vbeta and 13 Jbeta primers. Assay: immunoSEQ multiplex PCR; the TCRdb copy retains only in-frame clones and omits some. This table lists under 150,000 clones. The sequencing sample was made of PBMCs. Receptors originate from a woman in her thirties or forties in good health and CMV-seronegative.

The chain employs TRBV27 and TRBJ1-2; possible D gene TRBD1, 6 bases. CDR1 is MNHEY and CDR2 is SMNVEV in the germline V gene (reference sequence). V lost 3 bases, J lost 0 bases, and 8 bases lay in between. The CDR3 runs 14 residues. CDR3 sequence reads: CASSLRQANYGYTF. CDR3 DNA sequence: TGTGCCAGCAGTTTGAGACAGGCTAACTATGGCTACACCTTC.

The genes are TRBV7-9 and TRBJ2-5, with TRBD1 identical over 8 bases. CDR3 length equals 14 residues. In germline, CDR1 is SEHNR, CDR2 FQNEAQ (reference sequence). After removal of 4 bases from V and 2 bases from J, the junction contained 3 bases not matched to a gene. The CDR3 DNA sequence: TGTGCCAGCAGCTCCCGGGACAGGCAAGAGACCCAGTACTTC. It specifies CASSSRDRQETQYF.

The V and J genes are TRBV10-3 and TRBJ2-5, with D unresolved. CDR3 length: 14 residues. Trimming stripped 0 bases from V and 5 bases from J, with 10 bases between. The V gene's germline CDR1 is ENHRY and CDR2 SYGVKD. DNA of the CDR3: TGTGCCATCAGTGAGTCCTCCTCCGGTGAGACCCAGTACTTC. Protein: CAISESSSGETQYF.

J is TRBJ2-3 and V is TRBV7-3; 12 nucleotides line up with TRBD2. The CDR3 length is 17 residues. With V trimmed by 4 bases and J by 4 bases, 9 bases remained unmatched. Germline CDR1 reads SGHTA; CDR2 reads FQGTGA. CDR3 sequence reads: CASSSSGGTSGSDTQYF. The CDR3 DNA follows: TGTGCCAGCAGCTCCTCGGGGGGGACTAGCGGGTCAGATACGCAGTATTTT.

The chain carries TRBV4-1 and TRBJ1-2; 10 nucleotides agree with TRBD1. Germline CDR1 and CDR2: MGHRA and YSYEKL. The V segment lost 3 bases and the J segment 5 bases; nucleotides outside the gene matches: 9. The CDR3 is 16 residues long. The CDR3: CASSHGQGQGRYGYTF. In DNA form, the CDR3 reads TGCGCCAGCAGCCACGGGCAGGGACAGGGGCGGTATGGCTACACCTTC.

This sequence joins TRBV7-3 and TRBJ2-7, with D hard to call. The CDR3 totals 13 residues. The germline CDR1 and CDR2 sequences are SGHTA and FQGTGA. The V end was cut by 0 bases, the J end by 5 bases, with 8 bases between. Here the CDR3 reads CASSLTPGNEQYV. The DNA for the CDR3 is TGTGCCAGCAGCTTAACCCCAGGAAACGAGCAGTACGTC.

The chain recombines TRBV10-3 with TRBJ2-1, with 15 bases identical to TRBD2. V lost 9 bases, J lost 8 bases, and 17 bases stayed unmatched. In germline, CDR1 is ENHRY, CDR2 SYGVKD. The CDR3 extends over 18 amino acids. CDR3 sequence (DNA): TGTGCCATTCTACCGGGACTAGCGGGGGGCAGAGGCCCCGATGAGCAGTTCTTC. This codes for CAILPGLAGGRGPDEQFF.

This chain joins TRBV28 and TRBJ1-6; 10 bases align to TRBD1. V shed 7 bases and J 10 bases; nucleotides not matched to a gene: 7. CDR3 size: 14 residues. CDR1 is MDHEN, CDR2 SYDVKM, per germline. For the CDR3, the DNA is TGTGCCAGCACCGAGACAGGGGGCGGATCACCCCTCCACTTT. Protein: CASTETGGGSPLHF.

The chain uses TRBV4-2 and TRBJ2-1; 9 bases agree with TRBD2. The CDR3 sequence is 15 residues long. Trimming at V came to 5 bases and at J to 7 bases, leaving 9 bases not matched to a gene. CDR1 is LGHNA, CDR2 YNFKEQ, per germline. CDR3 in DNA: TGTGCCAGCAGCTCCTCTAGCGGGGTGGGGAATGAGCAGTTCTTC. This codes for CASSSSSGVGNEQFF.

This rearrangement joins TRBV4-3 to TRBJ1-3; D gene unclear. Germline CDR1 is LGHNA and CDR2 is YSLEER. Trimming left V 0 bases short and J 8 bases short, with 8 bases between. The CDR3 has 13 amino acids. CDR3 residues: CASSQEVGDTIYF. CDR3 bases: TGCGCCAGCAGCCAAGAAGTGGGCGACACCATATATTTT.

The J gene is TRBJ1-1, the V gene TRBV28; D might be TRBD1 (5 bases). Germline V gives CDR1 MDHEN, CDR2 SYDVKM. V lost 5 bases to trimming and J lost 2 bases, with 12 bases between them. The CDR3 length is 14 residues. CDR3 sequence: CASSPGGFNTEAFF. The CDR3 DNA follows: TGTGCCAGCAGTCCCGGGGGGTTCAACACTGAAGCTTTCTTT.

The chain joins TRBV5-1 to TRBJ2-5; D may be TRBD1 (6 bases). The V gene's germline CDR1 is SGHRS and CDR2 YFSETQ. Trimming pared 4 bases from V and 7 bases from J, leaving 20 bases between. The CDR3 has 15 amino acids. The CDR3 loop is CASSHGQTGPATQYF. The DNA for the CDR3 is TGCGCCAGCAGCCACGGACAGACGGGGCCTGCGACCCAGTACTTC. Drawing the rest from reference TRBV5-1 and TRBJ2-5, the complete variable domain is KAGVTQTPRYLIKTRGQQVTLSCSPISGHRSVSWYQQTPGQGLQFLFEYFSETQRNKGNFPGRFSGRQFSNSRSEMNVSTLELGDSALYLCASSHGQTGPATQYFGPGTRLLVL.

This sequence joins TRBV19 and TRBJ1-6; 8 bases match TRBD1. Germline loops: CDR1 LNHDA, CDR2 SQIVND (reference sequence). This CDR3 contains 14 residues. V lost 5 bases and J lost 7; bases outside the gene matches: 4. The CDR3 loop is CASSGRQGNSPLHF. CDR3 bases: TGTGCCAGTAGTGGAAGACAGGGGAATTCACCCCTCCACTTT.

V is TRBV9 and J is TRBJ2-2, with a possible D match to TRBD1 (5 bases). The CDR3 extends over 15 amino acids. The germline V and J ends were trimmed by 0 bases and 3 bases, with 9 bases remaining between them. CDR1 and CDR2 from the germline V gene are SGDLS and YYNGEE. The CDR3 sequence: CASSVGQPDTGELFF. The CDR3 DNA sequence: TGTGCCAGCAGCGTAGGACAGCCAGACACCGGGGAGCTGTTTTTT.

V and J are TRBV7-2 and TRBJ2-1, with TRBD1 matching over 7 bases. The CDR3 loop spans 14 amino acids. Germline-derived CDR1 and CDR2 are SGHTA and FQGNSA. V was clipped by 5 bases and J by 4 bases; unmatched bases: 5. The CDR3 spells CASSRDRAYNEQFF. CDR3 DNA: TGTGCCAGCAGCCGGGACAGAGCATACAATGAGCAGTTCTTC.

The CDR3 here is CASSRGLAGGPGELFF. The CDR3 coding sequence is TGTGCCAGCAGTCGAGGACTAGCGGGGGGGCCCGGGGAGCTGTTTTTT. The gene calls are TRBV11-3 and TRBJ2-2; TRBD2 matches at 15 bases. CDR3 size: 16 residues. The germline V gene encodes CDR1 SGHNT and CDR2 YENEEA. With V trimmed by 6 bases and J by 6 bases, 5 bases remained unmatched.

The V gene is TRBV7-9, the J gene TRBJ1-5; the D gene is possibly TRBD1 (5 bases). The V gene's germline CDR1 is SEHNR and CDR2 FQNEAQ (reference sequence). The CDR3 extends over 13 amino acids. Trimming shortened V by 5 bases and J by 11 bases, and 16 bases separated the two germline ends. The chain's CDR3 is CASSPSAEGSQHF. CDR3 DNA sequence: TGTGCCAGCAGCCCCAGCGCGGAGGGGTCCCAGCATTTT.

This CDR3 is CASSAGNTDTQYF. The CDR3 coding sequence is TGTGCCAGCAGTGCTGGCAACACAGATACGCAGTATTTT. The V gene is TRBV6-1, the J gene TRBJ2-3; D is uncertain. Looked up from germline, CDR1 is MNHNS and CDR2 is SASEGT. V lost 4 bases to trimming and J lost 2 bases, with 7 bases between them. The CDR3 extends over 13 amino acids.

The chain carries TRBV7-2 and TRBJ2-4, with D perhaps matching TRBD2 (6 bases). The germline gives CDR1 SGHTA, CDR2 FQGNSA. V was pared by 5 bases and J by 0 bases, with 14 bases between. The CDR3 is 16 amino acids. In DNA, the CDR3 is TGTGCCAGCAGCGTGGACGGGGGACTAGCCAAAAACATTCAGTACTTC. Its protein is CASSVDGGLAKNIQYF.

The rearrangement uses TRBV11-2 and TRBJ1-6; D gene unclear. CDR3 size: 18 residues. Germline-derived CDR1 and CDR2 are SGHAT and FQNNGV. V lost 2 bases to trimming and J lost 6 bases, with 20 bases between them. CDR3 nucleotide sequence: TGTGCCAGCAGCTTATATACCCCTCGGGAGAGCCCTAATTCACCCCTCCACTTT. Protein sequence: CASSLYTPRESPNSPLHF.

The chain recombines TRBV7-2 with TRBJ2-7; 12 bases fit TRBD1. V was clipped by 5 bases and J by 6 bases; unmatched bases: 5. This CDR3 region has 14 residues. The germline V gene encodes CDR1 SGHTA and CDR2 FQGNSA. The CDR3 reads CASSRRDRGLEQYF. CDR3 coding DNA: TGTGCCAGCAGCCGACGGGACAGGGGGCTCGAGCAGTACTTC.

The J gene is TRBJ2-3, the V gene TRBV9, with 9 bases lining up with TRBD2. Germline-derived CDR1 and CDR2 are SGDLS and YYNGEE. J gave up 5 bases and V 0 bases, and 13 bases lay outside the gene matches. This CDR3 spans 18 amino acids. The CDR3 loop is CASSVVSSSGTLQDTQYF. As DNA, the CDR3 is TGTGCCAGCAGCGTAGTGTCGTCTAGCGGGACCCTCCAAGATACGCAGTATTTT.

The V gene is TRBV27, the J gene TRBJ1-1, with 9 positions matching TRBD1. Germline values: CDR1 MNHEY, CDR2 SMNVEV (reference sequence). This CDR3 comprises 13 residues. V trimming: 5 bases; J trimming: 6 bases; junction bases outside the gene matches: 4. The CDR3, as DNA: TGTGCCAGCAGTGACAGGGGGGACGCTGAAGCTTTCTTT. Translation: CASSDRGDAEAFF.

In the case of this clone: Other DNA sequences in this sample translate to the same CDR3. This chain uses TRBV28 with TRBJ1-2; D perhaps matches TRBD1 (5 bases). Germline-derived CDR1 and CDR2 are MDHEN and SYDVKM. The CDR3 loop spans 13 amino acids. The germline V and J ends were trimmed by 3 bases and 2 bases, with 7 bases remaining between them. CDR3 sequence reads: CASSLGGNYGYTF. The CDR3 nucleotides are TGTGCCAGCAGTTTGGGGGGGAACTATGGCTACACCTTC.

This chain connects TRBV19 to TRBJ2-7; 10 bases agree with TRBD1. Germline lookup yields CDR1 LNHDA and CDR2 SQIVND (reference sequence). The V gene end was trimmed by 7 bases and the J gene end by 2 bases; junction bases not matched to a gene: 8. This CDR3 comprises 15 residues. In DNA form, the CDR3 reads TGTGCCAGTACCGAAACCGGGACAGGGGCCTACGAGCAGTACTTC. Residues: CASTETGTGAYEQYF.

This rearrangement joins TRBV19 to TRBJ1-2; TRBD1 matches at 9 bases. Germline CDR1 LNHDA, CDR2 SQIVND (reference sequence). The CDR3 spans 14 residues. V lost 4 bases to trimming and J lost 2 bases; unmatched junction nucleotides: 2. The CDR3 reads CASSTGQGNYGYTF. For the CDR3, the DNA is TGTGCCAGTAGTACGGGACAGGGAAACTATGGCTACACCTTC. Full variable domain (rest looked up from reference TRBV19 and TRBJ1-2): DGGITQSPKYLFRKEGQNVTLSCEQNLNHDAMYWYRQDPGQGLRLIYYSQIVNDFQKGDIAEGYSVSREKKESFPLTVTSAQKNPTAFYLCASSTGQGNYGYTFGSGTRLTVV.

The V and J genes are TRBV5-8 and TRBJ1-1, with D tentatively TRBD1 (6 bases). Trimming cost V 4 bases and J 4 bases, with 14 bases left between them. Germline V gene lookup returns CDR1 SGHTS and CDR2 YDEGEE. The CDR3 is 14 amino acids. The CDR3 protein is CASSTRGVSTEAFF. CDR3 DNA sequence: TGTGCCAGCAGCACCAGGGGAGTGAGCACTGAAGCTTTCTTT.

The J gene is TRBJ1-6, the V gene TRBV5-6; 8 positions match TRBD1. The junction had 6 bases not matched to a gene; V was cut back by 4 bases and J by 0 bases. Per germline, CDR1 SGHDT and CDR2 YYEEEE. The CDR3 consists of 17 residues. Here the CDR3 reads CASSLRQGSSYNSPLHF. The CDR3 DNA is TGTGCCAGCAGCCTCCGACAGGGGTCCTCCTATAATTCACCCCTCCACTTT.

CDR3 region: CASTLSPTTGEDTQYF. DNA for the CDR3: TGCGCCAGCACCCTTTCCCCGACTACAGGGGAAGATACGCAGTATTTT. The rearrangement links TRBV5-1 to TRBJ2-3, with TRBD1 matching 7 bases. Per the germline V gene, CDR1 is SGHRS and CDR2 is YFSETQ. The trim removed 6 bases at V and 5 bases at J, leaving 15 bases unmatched. The CDR3 is 16 residues long.

The chain joins TRBV19 to TRBJ2-3; D gene unclear. There are 14 residues in the CDR3. V was clipped by 4 bases and J by 4 bases, with 12 bases between them. CDR1 is LNHDA and CDR2 is SQIVND in the germline V gene (reference sequence). The CDR3 sequence: CASSTSTQADTQYF. The CDR3 nucleotides read TGTGCCAGTAGTACCTCCACCCAGGCAGATACGCAGTATTTT.

The rearrangement uses TRBV28 and TRBJ1-1; D remains ambiguous. CDR3 length: 16 amino acids. V was shortened by 7 bases and J by 0 bases, with 18 bases between the two germline ends. Germline lookup yields CDR1 MDHEN and CDR2 SYDVKM. In DNA, the CDR3 is TGTGCCAGCAACCCTGCAGGTATCCCCGTGAACACTGAAGCTTTCTTT. The encoded protein is CASNPAGIPVNTEAFF.